The next 6 T cell receptor beta chains were all read from a single sample in a study of CD8 T cells in Susac syndrome. RNA totalling roughly 0.5 to 1 ug underwent reverse transcription with random hexamers. TCRdb passed the immunoSEQ multiplex PCR reads through MiXCR, listing each CDR3 protein once. Found here are 100,000 to 150,000 distinct CDR3 sequences, around 96% of them singletons; the top ten hold around 0.21%. Sequenced material: CD8+ T cells from PBMCs. The receptor source for this set is a human donor with Susac syndrome.

The chain recombines TRBV30 with TRBJ2-6; D gene uncertain. V was shortened by 2 bases and J by 0 bases, with 5 bases between the two germline ends. Per germline, CDR1 GTSNPN and CDR2 SVGIG (reference sequence). The CDR3 is 14 amino acids. CDR3 residues: CAWSPGSGANVLTF. CDR3 DNA sequence: TGTGCCTGGAGTCCGGGCTCTGGGGCCAACGTCCTGACTTTC.

The chain uses TRBV6-5 and TRBJ2-5; the D gene is possibly TRBD2 (5 bases). This CDR3 is 15 amino acids long. The germline V and J ends were trimmed by 10 bases and 7 bases, with 25 bases remaining between them. Germline V gives CDR1 MNHEY, CDR2 SVGAGI. CDR3 residues: CATALMSPEGGTQYF. The CDR3 DNA sequence: TGTGCCACAGCACTCATGTCCCCCGAGGGCGGGACCCAGTACTTC.

The chain is built from TRBV7-9 and TRBJ2-1, with TRBD2 identical over 8 bases. The CDR3 spans 17 residues. Germline lookup yields CDR1 SEHNR and CDR2 FQNEAQ (reference sequence). V shed 5 bases and J 0 bases; nucleotides not matched to a gene: 9. CDR3 in amino acids: CASSGRLALSSYNEQFF. The CDR3 nucleotides read TGTGCCAGCAGCGGAAGACTAGCGTTAAGCTCCTACAATGAGCAGTTCTTC.

This clonotype was seen a single time. The chain employs TRBV5-1 and TRBJ2-3; the D is unclear. The CDR3 is 12 amino acids. Germline V gene lookup returns CDR1 SGHRS and CDR2 YFSETQ. V was shortened by 3 bases and J by 2 bases, with 4 bases between the two germline ends. The CDR3 reads CASSWITDTQYF. The CDR3 nucleotides read TGCGCCAGCAGCTGGATCACAGATACGCAGTATTTT.

The chain has TRBV30 and TRBJ2-7, with a tentative D call TRBD2 (5 bases). V lost 0 bases to trimming and J lost 7 bases, with 10 bases between them. This CDR3 region has 12 residues. Germline V gene data show CDR1 as GTSNPN and CDR2 as SVGIG (reference sequence). CDR3 bases: TGTGCCTGGAGTGTACAGAGGGCGGAGCAGTACTTC. It codes for CAWSVQRAEQYF.

The chain links TRBV11-2 to TRBJ2-4, with D perhaps matching TRBD1 or TRBD2 (5 bases each). The germline CDR1 and CDR2 sequences are SGHAT and FQNNGV. V lost 0 bases, J lost 5 bases, and 11 bases lay in between. This CDR3 comprises 15 residues. The CDR3 here is CASSLDTGPQNIQYF. The CDR3 region has the DNA TGTGCCAGCAGCTTAGACACGGGACCCCAAAACATTCAGTACTTC.